The 29 T cell receptor beta chains below were found in one sample sequenced in a study of siplizumab effects on memory and regulatory T cells. The data were produced by immunoSEQ multiplex PCR, yet TCRdb's version contains in-frame clones alone and is incomplete. The sample consists of about 70,000 clones, 88% of them appearing once. The sample comprised Tregs sorted from blood. The receptors shown here come from a human donor in good health.

The chain employs TRBV7-2 and TRBJ2-5; D gene uncertain. The J call is uncertain, as TRBJ2-7 better fits the DNA end. This CDR3 is built from 15 residues. CDR1 and CDR2 from the germline V gene are SGHTA and FQGNSA. The CDR3 loop reads CASSLVRHSSYEQYF. CDR3 sequence (DNA): TGTGCCAGCAGCTTAGTAAGGCACAGCTCCTACGAGCAGTACTTC.

V and J are TRBV18 and TRBJ2-3; possible D gene TRBD2, 6 bases. V was clipped by 5 bases and J by 0 bases, with 12 bases between them. CDR3 length: 15 amino acids. Germline V CDR1 and CDR2: KGHSH, LQKENI. Written as DNA, the CDR3 is TGTGCCAGCTCAGCATCTAGCGCAAGCACAGATACGCAGTATTTT. Amino acid sequence: CASSASSASTDTQYF.

The CDR3, as DNA: TGTGCCAGCAGTTACGGTCCTGGCCAAGAGACCCAGTACTTC. This translates into CASSYGPGQETQYF. This rearrangement joins TRBV6-5 to TRBJ2-5; D is unclear. The CDR3 extends over 14 amino acids. Trimming took off 2 bases at V and 1 base at J, with 8 bases between the two ends. Germline CDR1 is MNHEY and CDR2 is SVGAGI.

The chain recombines TRBV5-1 with TRBJ2-3; D is possibly TRBD1 (5 bases). Trimming took off 3 bases at V and 4 bases at J, with 12 bases between the two ends. This CDR3 has 14 amino acids. CDR1 and CDR2 (germline): SGHRS, YFSETQ. CDR3 coding DNA: TGCGCCAGCAGCTACCGACAGAGGTCAGATACGCAGTATTTT. This sequence encodes CASSYRQRSDTQYF.

This clone counts as medium-sized. This chain links TRBV5-1 with TRBJ1-2, with 10 positions matching TRBD1. This CDR3 contains 15 residues. V dropped 4 bases and J dropped 4; count of bases not matched to a gene: 7. CDR1 and CDR2 from the germline V gene are SGHRS and YFSETQ. The CDR3 loop is CASSAGQGIPYGYTF. As DNA, the CDR3 is TGCGCCAGCAGCGCGGGACAGGGGATCCCCTATGGCTACACCTTC.

The DNA for the CDR3 is TGTGCCAGCAGTTACAGGGCTAACTATGGCTACACCTTC. Its protein is CASSYRANYGYTF. The chain combines TRBV6-5 with TRBJ1-2, with D unclear. This CDR3 region has 13 residues. V was clipped by 2 bases and J by 0 bases, with 4 bases between them. The germline CDR1 and CDR2 sequences are MNHEY and SVGAGI.

CDR3 amino acids: CASSIVRTDTQYF. The CDR3 DNA follows: TGTGCCAGTAGTATAGTCCGCACAGATACGCAGTATTTT. The rearrangement links TRBV19 to TRBJ2-3; D gene unclear. There are 13 residues in the CDR3. The V end was cut by 1 base, the J end by 1 base, with 3 bases between. The germline V gene has CDR1 LNHDA and CDR2 SQIVND (reference sequence).

The gene calls are TRBV6-1 and TRBJ2-6; 8 bases are a match to TRBD1. CDR1 is MNHNS, CDR2 SASEGT, per germline. V shed 1 base, J shed 0 bases, and the junction held 8 bases outside the gene matches. The CDR3 is made up of 19 amino acids. CDR3: CASSEGWAGGHSGANVLTF. DNA of the CDR3: TGTGCCAGCAGTGAAGGGTGGGCAGGGGGCCACTCTGGGGCCAACGTCCTGACTTTC.

The rearrangement links TRBV5-1 to TRBJ2-5; D might be TRBD1 or TRBD2, each matching 5 bases. The germline V gene encodes CDR1 SGHRS and CDR2 YFSETQ. The CDR3 sequence is 14 residues long. Trimming cost V 6 bases and J 2 bases, with 14 bases left between them. The CDR3 protein is CASIPGPKQETQYF. The CDR3 nucleotides read TGCGCCAGCATTCCGGGACCCAAGCAAGAGACCCAGTACTTC.

The chain has TRBV7-3 and TRBJ2-7, with a possible D match to TRBD1 (6 bases). CDR3 length equals 13 residues. The ends were cut back, 2 bases at V and 7 bases at J, with 12 bases in the middle. Germline values: CDR1 SGHTA, CDR2 FQGTGA. In DNA form, the CDR3 reads TGTGCCAGCAGCTTACAAGGACAGACTGAGCAGTACTTC. Protein sequence: CASSLQGQTEQYF.

The V and J genes are TRBV12-2 and TRBJ2-3; the table names TRBD2, a call not compared with the DNA. TRBV12-2 is a pseudogene locus. The CDR3 totals 15 residues. This chain's CDR3 is CASRPREGHTDTQYF. The CDR3 DNA sequence: TGTGCAAGTCGCCCCCGGGAGGGCCATACAGATACGCAGTATTTT.

This clone was counted a few times. The gene calls are TRBV4-1 and TRBJ2-1; D may be TRBD2 (6 bases). Trimming pared 4 bases from V and 0 bases from J, leaving 13 bases between. There are 16 residues in the CDR3. Germline V gene lookup returns CDR1 MGHRA and CDR2 YSYEKL. The CDR3 bases are TGCGCCAGCAGCCCGATGGGGGGAAGCTCCTACAATGAGCAGTTCTTC. Translation gives CASSPMGGSSYNEQFF.

In its sample, this clone was seen a few times. This chain connects TRBV5-4 to TRBJ1-1; tentative D call: TRBD1 (5 bases). CDR3 length equals 14 residues. Between the trimmed V and J ends, which lost 1 base and 0 bases, there was a span of 7 bases. Germline CDR1 and CDR2: SGHNT and YYREEE (reference sequence). The CDR3 region is CASSLPGMNTEAFF. CDR3 coding DNA: TGTGCCAGCAGCTTGCCAGGGATGAACACTGAAGCTTTCTTT.

This clone turned up a few times. Other nucleotide sequences from this sample produce the same CDR3. The genes are TRBV5-1 and TRBJ2-6, with 8 bases matching TRBD1. The ends lost 4 bases at V and 3 bases at J; junction bases unmatched: 9. The CDR3 extends over 17 amino acids. Per germline, CDR1 SGHRS and CDR2 YFSETQ. The CDR3 sequence is CASSRTGRGGGANVLTF. CDR3 nucleotides: TGCGCCAGCAGCCGGACAGGGAGAGGTGGTGGGGCCAACGTCCTGACTTTC.

This rearrangement joins TRBV12-5 to TRBJ2-1; D remains ambiguous. This CDR3 is built from 15 residues. V lost 1 base and J 0 bases, leaving 7 bases between the germline ends. Germline CDR1 LGHNT, CDR2 FRNRAP. CDR3: CASGLAESSYNEQFF. The CDR3 bases are TGTGCTAGTGGTTTGGCGGAAAGCTCCTACAATGAGCAGTTCTTC.

This chain links TRBV7-9 with TRBJ1-1; D might be TRBD1 (6 bases). The germline V gene has CDR1 SEHNR and CDR2 FQNEAQ (reference sequence). Trimming stripped 5 bases from V and 8 bases from J, with 15 bases between. This CDR3 is 13 amino acids long. The CDR3, as DNA: TGTGCCAGCAGCCCGGACAGCCTAACAGAAGCTTTCTTT. Residues: CASSPDSLTEAFF. The entire variable domain, with the rest obtained from reference TRBV7-9 and TRBJ1-1, is as follows: DTGVSQNPRHKITKRGQNVTFRCDPISEHNRLYWYRQTLGQGPEFLTYFQNEAQLEKSRLLSDRFSAERPKGSFSTLEIQRTEQGDSAMYLCASSPDSLTEAFFGQGTRLTVV.

The chain uses TRBV30 and TRBJ2-4; TRBD1 matches at 7 bases. V lost 4 bases to trimming and J lost 7 bases; unmatched junction nucleotides: 4. The CDR3 totals 12 residues. CDR1 is GTSNPN, CDR2 SVGIG, per germline (reference sequence). The CDR3 coding sequence is TGTGCCTGGAACAGGGGTGGGAACATTCAGTACTTC. This translates into CAWNRGGNIQYF.

The chain joins TRBV2 to TRBJ2-3; no clear D gene. Trimming stripped 0 bases from V and 1 base from J, with 2 bases between. Germline V gene data show CDR1 as SNHLY and CDR2 as FYNNEI. CDR3 length equals 13 residues. The CDR3 nucleotides are TGTGCCAGCAGTGAAGCCGGCACAGATACGCAGTATTTT. Translated: CASSEAGTDTQYF.

This clone showed up just once. J is TRBJ2-3 and V is TRBV28, with 13 bases that match TRBD2. The CDR3 sequence is 20 residues long. The V gene end was trimmed by 6 bases and the J gene end by 3 bases; junction bases not matched to a gene: 18. The germline CDR1 and CDR2 sequences are MDHEN and SYDVKM. The CDR3 sequence: CASRRFRTSGSRGGTDTQYF. The DNA for the CDR3 is TGTGCCAGCAGACGATTCCGGACTAGCGGGAGCAGGGGAGGTACAGATACGCAGTATTTT.

The CDR3 nucleotides read TGTGCCAGCTCTAGTGACGATAGGACCTTATATTTT. Translation gives CASSSDDRTLYF. This sequence joins TRBV18 and TRBJ1-3; no firm D call. Germline CDR1 KGHSH, CDR2 LQKENI. This CDR3 is 12 amino acids long. V lost 6 bases and J 14 bases, leaving 17 bases between the germline ends.

The rearrangement joins TRBV12-5 to TRBJ2-3; 10 bases map to TRBD2. Looked up from germline, CDR1 is LGHNT and CDR2 is FRNRAP. This CDR3 has 15 amino acids. The V gene end was trimmed by 6 bases and the J gene end by 0 bases; junction bases not matched to a gene: 3. This CDR3 reads CASGSGRASTDTQYF. As DNA, the CDR3 is TGTGCTAGTGGGAGCGGGAGGGCTAGCACAGATACGCAGTATTTT.

The CDR3 region is CASSYSDEKLFF. CDR3 DNA sequence: TGTGCCAGCAGCTACAGCGATGAAAAACTGTTTTTT. J is TRBJ1-4 and V is TRBV5-8; the D is unclear. The CDR3 runs 12 residues. Deletions cut 3 bases from V and 6 bases from J, with 6 bases between. Germline V gene sequence: CDR1 SGHTS, CDR2 YDEGEE.

This chain connects TRBV29-1 to TRBJ1-1; D gene ambiguous. The CDR3 consists of 12 residues. Deletions cut 8 bases from V and 1 base from J, with 11 bases between. Germline CDR1 is SQVTM and CDR2 is ANQGSEA. DNA for the CDR3: TGCAGCTCTGTGGGGAGGAACACTGAAGCTTTCTTT. Translating gives CSSVGRNTEAFF. Supplemented by reference TRBV29-1 and TRBJ1-1, the full variable domain reads SAVISQKPSRDICQRGTSLTIQCQVDSQVTMMFWYRQQPGQSLTLIATANQGSEATYESGFVIDKFPISRPNLTFSTLTVSNMSPEDSSIYLCSSVGRNTEAFFGQGTRLTVV.

This chain joins TRBV2 and TRBJ2-1; maybe TRBD1 (6 bases). Germline CDR1 reads SNHLY; CDR2 reads FYNNEI. Trimming left V 6 bases short and J 6 bases short, with 15 bases between. The CDR3 is 14 amino acids. The CDR3 DNA sequence: TGTGCCAGCAGGTACACTACAGGGCGCAATGAGCAGTTCTTC. It is translated as CASRYTTGRNEQFF.

The chain has TRBV7-2 and TRBJ1-5; TRBD1 aligns across 10 bases. Germline-derived CDR1 and CDR2 are SGHTA and FQGNSA. Trimming cost V 1 base and J 6 bases; bases outside gene matches: 3. The CDR3 totals 15 residues. CDR3 loop: CASSLVTGGGQPQHF. In DNA, the CDR3 is TGTGCCAGCAGCTTAGTGACAGGGGGCGGTCAGCCCCAGCATTTT.

The chain carries TRBV19 and TRBJ2-7, with 9 bases fitting TRBD1. The CDR3 is 14 amino acids. V was pared by 6 bases and J by 1 base, with 4 bases of the junction left unmatched. Per germline, CDR1 LNHDA and CDR2 SQIVND (reference sequence). The CDR3 DNA is TGTGCCAGTAGAAGCGGGACAGGGTCCTACGAGCAGTACTTC. This encodes CASRSGTGSYEQYF.

The chain carries TRBV18 and TRBJ1-4; 7 nucleotides line up with TRBD1. Germline V gene data show CDR1 as KGHSH and CDR2 as LQKENI. J gave up 6 bases and V 5 bases, and 6 bases lay outside the gene matches. The length of the CDR3 is 14 residues. The CDR3: CASSSQGIYEKLFF. DNA for the CDR3: TGTGCCAGCTCATCACAGGGGATTTATGAAAAACTGTTTTTT.

J is TRBJ2-5 and V is TRBV9; D gene unclear. The CDR3 loop spans 14 amino acids. The V end lost 1 base, the J end lost 1 base, and 8 bases lay between the germline ends. Germline lookup yields CDR1 SGDLS and CDR2 YYNGEE. The CDR3 DNA follows: TGTGCCAGCAGCGTAAGTTCGGGCCAAGAGACCCAGTACTTC. Translated: CASSVSSGQETQYF.

V gene TRBV7-8 combines with J gene TRBJ1-1; the match to TRBD1 covers 8 bases. This CDR3 spans 13 amino acids. V shed 1 base, J shed 12 bases, and the junction held 7 bases outside the gene matches. Germline V gives CDR1 SGHVS, CDR2 FQNEAQ. Written as DNA, the CDR3 is TGTGCCAGCAGCTTAGGGCAGGGGGCAAGGACTTTCTTT. As protein: CASSLGQGARTFF.